These T cell receptor beta chains were read from a single sample in a study of early T cells in non-severe SARS-CoV-2 infection. TCRdb analysed the 5' RACE reads with MiXCR anew, one entry per CDR3 protein. The sample has about 45,000 distinct CDR3 sequences, 9% to 15% seen once; the top ten hold around 15%. The sequencing input was whole blood. These receptors were obtained from an adult who was a healthcare worker with PCR-confirmed SARS-CoV-2 infection or an uninfected control (not recorded which). CDR3s include the opening cysteine and the closing phenylalanine or tryptophan. A D gene is named only where the DNA matches it firmly. Size is omitted from some rows. Given values are once, few, many or a class for expanded clones.

j_gene: TRBJ1-5; abundance: many; d_gene: -; v_gene: TRBV9; CDR3nt: TGTGCCAGCAGCGTAGCAGGAGGGGGTCAGCCCCAGCATTTT; CDR3aa: CASSVAGGGQPQHF
j_gene: TRBJ2-3; abundance: -; d_gene: TRBD2; v_gene: TRBV28; CDR3nt: TGTGCCAGCATCCCGAGCGGGAGGGGAGATACGCAGTATTTT; CDR3aa: CASIPSGRGDTQYF
j_gene: TRBJ2-2; abundance: many; d_gene: -; v_gene: TRBV6-5; CDR3nt: TGTGCCAGCAGTCTAATGGGAGTCAACACCGGGGAGCTGTTTTTT; CDR3aa: CASSLMGVNTGELFF
j_gene: TRBJ2-7; abundance: -; d_gene: TRBD1; v_gene: TRBV11-2; CDR3nt: TGTGCCAGCAGCCCCCCGGGACAGGGGTTCAACGAGCAGTACTTC; CDR3aa: CASSPPGQGFNEQYF
j_gene: TRBJ2-4; abundance: -; d_gene: -; v_gene: TRBV11-2; CDR3nt: TGTGCCAGCAGCTTAAGAGACATTCAGTACTTC; CDR3aa: CASSLRDIQYF
j_gene: TRBJ2-4; abundance: many; d_gene: TRBD2; v_gene: TRBV19; CDR3nt: TGTGCCAGTAGTCCACTAGCGGCCAAAAACATTCAGTACTTC; CDR3aa: CASSPLAAKNIQYF
j_gene: TRBJ2-1; abundance: many; d_gene: TRBD1; v_gene: TRBV15; CDR3nt: TGTGCCACCAGCAGAGGGTTAGGACAGGGCGCCCACAATGAGCAGTTCTTC; CDR3aa: CATSRGLGQGAHNEQFF
j_gene: TRBJ2-7; abundance: many; d_gene: TRBD2; v_gene: TRBV5-1; CDR3nt: TGCGCCAGCAGCCGCCGTAGCGGGGGGGCCTTCAACGAGCAGTACTTC; CDR3aa: CASSRRSGGAFNEQYF
j_gene: TRBJ1-6; abundance: -; d_gene: -; v_gene: TRBV7-9; CDR3nt: TGTGCCAGCAGCTTAGCCGGACATTCACCCCTCCACTTT; CDR3aa: CASSLAGHSPLHF
j_gene: TRBJ2-2; abundance: few; d_gene: -; v_gene: TRBV5-4; CDR3nt: TGTGCCAGCAGCTTGCGGGATGAGCTGTTTTTT; CDR3aa: CASSLRDELFF
j_gene: TRBJ2-1; abundance: -; d_gene: -; v_gene: TRBV7-8; CDR3nt: TGTGCCAGCAGCTTAGCGGGAGACGGCAATGAGCAGTTCTTC; CDR3aa: CASSLAGDGNEQFF